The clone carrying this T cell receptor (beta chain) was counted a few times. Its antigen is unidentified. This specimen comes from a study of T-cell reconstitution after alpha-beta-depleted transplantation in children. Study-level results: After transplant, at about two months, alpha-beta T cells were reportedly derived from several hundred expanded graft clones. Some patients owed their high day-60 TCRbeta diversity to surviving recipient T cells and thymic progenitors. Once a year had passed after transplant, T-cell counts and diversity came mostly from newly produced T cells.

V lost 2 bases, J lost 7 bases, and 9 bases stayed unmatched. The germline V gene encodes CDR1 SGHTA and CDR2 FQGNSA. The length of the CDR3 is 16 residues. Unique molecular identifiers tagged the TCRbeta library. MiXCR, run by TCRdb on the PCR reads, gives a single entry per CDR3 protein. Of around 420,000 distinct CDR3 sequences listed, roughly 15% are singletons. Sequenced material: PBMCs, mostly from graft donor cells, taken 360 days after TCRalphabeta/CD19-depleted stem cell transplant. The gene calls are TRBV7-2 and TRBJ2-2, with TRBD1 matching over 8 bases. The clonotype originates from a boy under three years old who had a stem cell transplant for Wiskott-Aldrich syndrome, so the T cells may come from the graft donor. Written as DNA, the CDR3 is TGTGCCAGCAGCTTAAGGCCGGACAGGGAAGGCGGGGAGCTGTTTTTT. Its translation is CASSLRPDREGGELFF.